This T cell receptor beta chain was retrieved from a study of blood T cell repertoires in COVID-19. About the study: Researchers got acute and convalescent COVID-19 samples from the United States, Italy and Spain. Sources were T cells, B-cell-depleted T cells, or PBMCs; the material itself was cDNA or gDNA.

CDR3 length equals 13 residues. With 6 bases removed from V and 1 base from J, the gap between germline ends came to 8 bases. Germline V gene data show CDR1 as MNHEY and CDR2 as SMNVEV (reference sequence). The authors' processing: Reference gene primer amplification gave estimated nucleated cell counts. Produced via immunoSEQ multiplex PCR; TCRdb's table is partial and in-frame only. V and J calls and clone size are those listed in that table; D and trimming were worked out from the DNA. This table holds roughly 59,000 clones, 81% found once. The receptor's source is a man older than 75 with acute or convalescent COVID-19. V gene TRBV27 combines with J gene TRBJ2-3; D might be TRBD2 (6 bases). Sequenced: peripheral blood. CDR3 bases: TGTGCCAGCAGGGCTAGCGGCACAGATACGCAGTATTTT. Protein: CASRASGTDTQYF.